The 25 T cell receptor beta chains below were found in one sample sequenced in a study of T cell responses to AZD1222 COVID-19 vaccine (dated by TCRdb to the early 2020s). The time point label for this specimen denotes: about 28 days (+/-7) after the second vaccine dose. The library was prepared using the immunoSEQ multiplex PCR assay. TCRdb provides this immuneACCESS table in a form limited to in-frame rearrangements. Some clones are lacking; in checked studies, under half of them reflect an unresolved V gene, and why the rest are absent is not known. In all, the sample holds approximately 120,000 clones, and more than 75% of those were seen once. Roughly 4.4% of the sample belongs to the ten largest clones. Specimen: peripheral blood, collected 28 days after the second AZD1222 dose. These receptors were collected from an adult who received the AZD1222 COVID-19 vaccine.

The chain uses TRBV9 and TRBJ2-1; TRBD2 aligns across 7 bases. There are 15 residues in the CDR3. Trimming at V came to 2 bases and at J to 9 bases, leaving 11 bases not matched to a gene. Germline-derived CDR1 and CDR2 are SGDLS and YYNGEE. CDR3 in amino acids: CASSVVGGPGGEQFF. The CDR3 nucleotides are TGTGCCAGCAGCGTTGTGGGAGGGCCTGGGGGTGAGCAGTTCTTC.

The V call is TRBV4-1, the J call TRBJ2-5; TRBD2 might be the D (6 bases). With 0 bases removed from V and 4 bases from J, the gap between germline ends came to 18 bases. The germline V gene encodes CDR1 MGHRA and CDR2 YSYEKL. The CDR3 spans 17 residues. CDR3 DNA sequence: TGCGCCAGCAGCCAAGATGAAGGCCCGGCCGGGGGAGAGACCCAGTACTTC. Translation gives CASSQDEGPAGGETQYF.

The genes are TRBV19 and TRBJ2-7; 9 nucleotides align to TRBD1. From germline, CDR1 is LNHDA and CDR2 SQIVND (reference sequence). With V trimmed by 8 bases and J by 3 bases, 5 bases remained unmatched. CDR3 length equals 13 residues. The CDR3 sequence is CASSRDRDYEQYF. CDR3 nucleotide sequence: TGTGCCAGTTCTAGGGACAGGGACTACGAGCAGTACTTC.

V gene TRBV7-2 combines with J gene TRBJ2-1, with 12 positions matching TRBD2. The CDR3 is 16 amino acids. Trimming took 5 bases from V and 5 from J; bases not matched to a gene: 7. Germline V gene sequence: CDR1 SGHTA, CDR2 FQGNSA. In nucleotides, the CDR3 is TGTGCCAGCAGCGCCCTGGGACTAGCGGGCGACAATGAGCAGTTCTTC. Encoded protein: CASSALGLAGDNEQFF.

V usage is TRBV7-9 and J usage is TRBJ2-6; no reliable D call. V was shortened by 4 bases and J by 4 bases, with 8 bases between the two germline ends. CDR3 size: 14 residues. CDR1 and CDR2 from the germline V gene are SEHNR and FQNEAQ (reference sequence). The CDR3: CASSSLAGANVLTF. The CDR3 DNA reads as TGTGCCAGCAGCTCTCTTGCCGGGGCCAACGTCCTGACTTTC.

The CDR3 protein is CASSVEIRSYNEQFF. DNA for the CDR3: TGTGCCAGCAGCGTAGAAATCAGAAGCTACAATGAGCAGTTCTTC. The genes are TRBV9 and TRBJ2-1; D unclear. The germline V gene has CDR1 SGDLS and CDR2 YYNGEE. Trimming took 0 bases from V and 3 from J, leaving 10 bases between them. The CDR3 covers 15 residues.

The CDR3: CASSYPDTEAFF. The DNA for the CDR3 is TGTGCCAGTAGTTACCCTGACACTGAAGCTTTCTTT. The rearrangement uses TRBV19 and TRBJ1-1; D is unresolved. The CDR3 is 12 amino acids. The V and J ends lost 5 bases and 3 bases respectively, with 7 bases between them. Germline CDR1 is LNHDA and CDR2 is SQIVND (reference sequence).

The chain carries TRBV18 and TRBJ1-1; 10 positions match TRBD1. This CDR3 contains 14 residues. V was pared by 3 bases and J by 8 bases, with 6 bases of the junction left unmatched. CDR1 is KGHSH and CDR2 is LQKENI in the germline V gene. The CDR3 DNA reads as TGTGCCAGCTCACCTGTCGGGGACAGGGGAGAAGCTTTCTTT. Amino acid sequence: CASSPVGDRGEAFF. Full variable domain (remainder filled in from reference TRBV18 and TRBJ1-1): NAGVMQNPRHLVRRRGQEARLRCSPMKGHSHVYWYRQLPEEGLKFMVYLQKENIIDESGMPKERFSAEFPKEGPSILRIQQVVRGDSAAYFCASSPVGDRGEAFFGQGTRLTVV.

The chain has TRBV10-3 and TRBJ1-4; 10 bases are shared with TRBD1. CDR3 length equals 15 residues. The germline V gene encodes CDR1 ENHRY and CDR2 SYGVKD. After removal of 6 bases from V and 5 bases from J, the junction contained 6 bases not matched to a gene. The chain's CDR3 is CAISEGQGENEKLFF. CDR3 sequence (DNA): TGTGCCATCAGCGAAGGACAGGGGGAGAATGAAAAACTGTTTTTT.

The chain carries TRBV28 and TRBJ1-2; D may be TRBD1 (6 bases). Germline CDR1 MDHEN, CDR2 SYDVKM. The CDR3 spans 17 residues. The germline V and J ends were trimmed by 5 bases and 0 bases, with 19 bases remaining between them. The CDR3: CASSPGAWVTTNYGYTF. DNA for the CDR3: TGTGCCAGCAGTCCAGGGGCCTGGGTTACCACTAACTATGGCTACACCTTC.

V and J are TRBV16 and TRBJ1-4; D not resolved. Germline lookup yields CDR1 KGHSY and CDR2 FQNENV. V lost 4 bases, J lost 10 bases, and 13 bases lay in between. This CDR3 contains 13 residues. CDR3 in DNA: TGTGCCAGCAGCCCCCGGGAGCTTGGAAAACTGTTTTTT. This encodes CASSPRELGKLFF. The full variable domain, completed using reference TRBV16 and TRBJ1-4, is GEEVAQTPKHLVRGEGQKAKLYCAPIKGHSYVFWYQQVLKNEFKFLISFQNENVFDETGMPKERFSAKCLPNSPCSLEIQATKLEDSAVYFCASSPRELGKLFFGSGTQLSVL.

V is TRBV30 and J is TRBJ1-6; TRBD1 matches 8 bases. CDR3 size: 14 residues. Trimming cost V 2 bases and J 9 bases; bases outside gene matches: 6. Looked up from germline, CDR1 is GTSNPN and CDR2 is SVGIG (reference sequence). CDR3 protein: CAWSYLGQGSPLHF. For the CDR3, the DNA is TGTGCCTGGAGTTATTTAGGACAGGGTTCACCCCTCCACTTT. Based on the CDR3 plus reference TRBV30 and TRBJ1-6, the full variable domain is SQTIHQWPATLVQPVGSPLSLECTVEGTSNPNLYWYRQAAGRGLQLLFYSVGIGQISSEVPQNLSASRPQDRQFILSSKKLLLSDSGFYLCAWSYLGQGSPLHFGNGTRLTVT.

This clone came up a few times. CDR3 sequence: CASREGVGTEAFF. The CDR3, as DNA: TGCGCCAGCAGAGAAGGGGTCGGCACTGAAGCTTTCTTT. This chain joins TRBV5-1 and TRBJ1-1; weak D call: TRBD1 (5 bases). Trimming took 5 bases from V and 4 from J, leaving 12 bases between them. The CDR3 is 13 residues long. Germline loops: CDR1 SGHRS, CDR2 YFSETQ. Variable domain in full (rest from reference TRBV5-1 and TRBJ1-1): KAGVTQTPRYLIKTRGQQVTLSCSPISGHRSVSWYQQTPGQGLQFLFEYFSETQRNKGNFPGRFSGRQFSNSRSEMNVSTLELGDSALYLCASREGVGTEAFFGQGTRLTVV.

The V call is TRBV7-9, the J call TRBJ1-1; the D is unclear. Germline CDR1 is SEHNR and CDR2 is FQNEAQ (reference sequence). The ends were cut back, 4 bases at V and 2 bases at J, with 11 bases in the middle. This CDR3 spans 14 amino acids. For the CDR3, the DNA is TGTGCCAGCAGCTCCCGACCGAAAAACACTGAAGCTTTCTTT. Translated, it gives CASSSRPKNTEAFF.

CDR3 sequence: CASSEGQGTKNEQFF. CDR3 nucleotides: TGTGCCAGCAGCGAGGGACAGGGGACGAAAAATGAGCAGTTCTTC. This chain links TRBV7-3 with TRBJ2-1; TRBD1 matches at 10 bases. J gave up 7 bases and V 5 bases, and 8 bases lay outside the gene matches. Germline assignment: CDR1 SGHTA and CDR2 FQGTGA. There are 15 residues in the CDR3. Looking up the rest from reference TRBV7-3 and TRBJ2-1 gives the full variable domain: GAGVSQTPSNKVTEKGKYVELRCDPISGHTALYWYRQSLGQGPEFLIYFQGTGAADDSGLPNDRFFAVRPEGSVSTLKIQRTERGDSAVYLCASSEGQGTKNEQFFGPGTRLTVL.

The chain combines TRBV7-3 with TRBJ2-2, with TRBD2 matching over 7 bases. CDR1 and CDR2 (germline): SGHTA, FQGTGA. The CDR3 has 16 amino acids. The junction had 8 bases not matched to a gene; V was cut back by 7 bases and J by 0 bases. The CDR3 sequence: CASTTQTSSNTGELFF. CDR3 in DNA: TGTGCCAGCACTACCCAGACTAGCTCGAACACCGGGGAGCTGTTTTTT.

This chain connects TRBV20-1 to TRBJ2-1; TRBD1 might be the D (6 bases). CDR1 is DFQATT and CDR2 is SNEGSKA in the germline V gene (reference sequence). Trimming took off 3 bases at V and 7 bases at J, with 19 bases between the two ends. The CDR3 is 15 amino acids. The CDR3 DNA reads TGCAGTGCTAGTAGACAGCCCAGGGACACGAATGAGCAGTTCTTC. Residues: CSASRQPRDTNEQFF.

The chain employs TRBV5-5 and TRBJ1-3; D is unclear. The CDR3 length is 17 residues. The ends were cut back, 1 base at V and 0 bases at J, with 14 bases in the middle. CDR1 is SGHKS, CDR2 YYEKEE, per germline (reference sequence). For the CDR3, the DNA is TGTGCCAGCAGCTTGTTCCCGACTGTTAACTCTGGAAACACCATATATTTT. Translating gives CASSLFPTVNSGNTIYF.

This chain connects TRBV30 to TRBJ2-1, with 9 bases fitting TRBD1. This CDR3 has 21 amino acids. CDR1 is GTSNPN, CDR2 SVGIG, per germline (reference sequence). The ends lost 1 base at V and 9 bases at J; junction bases unmatched: 28. The CDR3 spells CAWSAQNRDRARQGKGGEQFF. The CDR3 DNA reads TGTGCCTGGAGTGCCCAAAACCGGGACAGGGCTCGGCAGGGGAAAGGGGGTGAGCAGTTCTTC.

This clone has only a few counts. Within the sample, other DNA sequences also encode this same CDR3. This chain uses TRBV10-3 with TRBJ1-2, with D perhaps matching TRBD1 (5 bases). The CDR3 consists of 13 residues. The V end was cut by 0 bases, the J end by 5 bases, with 7 bases between. Germline V lookup: CDR1 ENHRY, CDR2 SYGVKD. The CDR3 reads CAISESQGYGYTF. CDR3 DNA sequence: TGTGCCATCAGTGAGTCGCAGGGTTATGGCTACACCTTC.

V usage is TRBV6-1 and J usage is TRBJ2-7; 10 nucleotides match TRBD1. The V gene end was trimmed by 2 bases and the J gene end by 2 bases; junction bases not matched to a gene: 9. The CDR3 loop spans 17 amino acids. Germline values: CDR1 MNHNS, CDR2 SASEGT. The CDR3 coding sequence is TGTGCCAGCAGTGAACCCGGGTCGGGGACAGGGGCCTACGAGCAGTACTTC. It is translated as CASSEPGSGTGAYEQYF.

V and J are TRBV7-2 and TRBJ1-2; D gene unclear. Germline-derived CDR1 and CDR2 are SGHTA and FQGNSA. Trimming left V 4 bases short and J 5 bases short, with 14 bases between. This CDR3 has 14 amino acids. The CDR3 region has the DNA TGTGCCAGCAGCTCAGGTTGGGGAGATTATGGCTACACCTTC. This encodes CASSSGWGDYGYTF.

In its sample, this clone was seen once. The chain is built from TRBV9 and TRBJ1-6, with D uncertain. The V end lost 4 bases, the J end lost 7 bases, and 12 bases lay between the germline ends. The CDR3 extends over 14 amino acids. The V gene's germline CDR1 is SGDLS and CDR2 YYNGEE. The CDR3 sequence is CASSPRGGNSPLHF. The CDR3, as DNA: TGTGCCAGCAGCCCCCGGGGTGGGAATTCACCCCTCCACTTT.

The V call is TRBV5-1, the J call TRBJ1-5; tentative D call: TRBD1 (5 bases). CDR1 is SGHRS and CDR2 is YFSETQ in the germline V gene. CDR3 length equals 19 residues. V was clipped by 0 bases and J by 2 bases, with 21 bases between them. Here the CDR3 reads CASSLEGGGIRVGNQPQHF. The CDR3 DNA reads TGCGCCAGCAGCTTGGAAGGAGGAGGCATCAGGGTTGGCAATCAGCCCCAGCATTTT.

The chain's CDR3 is CASSLEGLNYGYTF. As DNA, the CDR3 is TGCGCCAGCAGCTTGGAGGGCCTGAACTATGGCTACACCTTC. The chain has TRBV5-1 and TRBJ1-2, with D hard to call. Germline V lookup: CDR1 SGHRS, CDR2 YFSETQ. Trimming removed 0 bases from V and 2 bases from J, with 8 bases in between. This CDR3 spans 14 amino acids.